This T cell receptor (beta chain) emerged from a study of blood T cell repertoires in COVID-19. Study information: COVID-19 samples from acute and convalescent phases originated in the United States, Italy and Spain.

Clones were sequenced by immunoSEQ multiplex PCR, and TCRdb holds only the in-frame ones, with some missing. The sample shows about 100,000 clones, around four fifths of them seen only once. J gave up 3 bases and V 7 bases, and 5 bases lay outside the gene matches. In germline, CDR1 is MNHEY, CDR2 SVGAGI. The CDR3 extends over 14 amino acids. The origin of this receptor is a man between 65 and 85 years old with acute or convalescent COVID-19. The sample was peripheral blood. The chain joins TRBV6-5 to TRBJ2-7; 11 bases fit TRBD1. The CDR3 here is CASTRDRGGYEQYF. CDR3 DNA: TGTGCCAGCACCCGGGACAGGGGGGGCTACGAGCAGTACTTC.